The next 14 T cell receptor beta chains were all read from a single sample in a study of blood T cell repertoires in COVID-19. Method: immunoSEQ multiplex PCR; TCRdb's copy keeps in-frame clones and lacks some. The data contain 200,000 to 250,000 clones, about 86% of them seen just once; the ten biggest clones take up 3.5% to 5.5%. Sequenced sample: PBMCs or T cells enriched from blood (not recorded which). All receptors come from a young woman who had been exposed to COVID-19.

The V gene is TRBV4-1, the J gene TRBJ1-4; D is undetermined. Trimming left V 1 base short and J 8 bases short, with 11 bases between. The CDR3 loop spans 14 amino acids. CDR1 and CDR2 from the germline V gene are MGHRA and YSYEKL. The CDR3 here is CASSQGAGMEKLFF. The CDR3 region has the DNA TGCGCCAGCAGCCAAGGAGCGGGAATGGAAAAACTGTTTTTT.

The chain employs TRBV24-1 and TRBJ2-5; 9 bases map to TRBD2. Trimming at V came to 4 bases and at J to 2 bases, leaving 10 bases not matched to a gene. The CDR3 length is 17 residues. Germline CDR1 and CDR2: KGHDR and SFDVKD. Here the CDR3 reads CATSEPDLAGRQETQYF. The CDR3 DNA reads as TGTGCCACCAGTGAACCCGACCTAGCGGGGAGACAAGAGACCCAGTACTTC.

The chain combines TRBV11-2 with TRBJ1-4; D is perhaps TRBD1 (6 bases). This CDR3 comprises 17 residues. Trimming stripped 5 bases from V and 0 bases from J, with 16 bases between. Germline CDR1 reads SGHAT; CDR2 reads FQNNGV. CDR3 in amino acids: CASSASLQGSTNEKLFF. CDR3 coding DNA: TGTGCCAGCAGCGCGTCATTACAGGGATCAACTAATGAAAAACTGTTTTTT. Variable domain in full (rest from reference TRBV11-2 and TRBJ1-4): EAGVAQSPRYKIIEKRQSVAFWCNPISGHATLYWYQQILGQGPKLLIQFQNNGVVDDSQLPKDRFSAERLKGVDSTLKIQPAKLEDSAVYLCASSASLQGSTNEKLFFGSGTQLSVL.

The genes are TRBV21-1 and TRBJ1-5. TRBV21-1 is a known pseudogene. This CDR3 contains 16 residues. The DNA of the CDR3 is TGTGCCAGCAGCAAGGGGTTGTCGGGGAGCAATCAGCCCCAGCATTTT. Its protein product is CASSKGLSGSNQPQHF.

The gene calls are TRBV5-1 and TRBJ2-3; TRBD2 matches at 7 bases. V dropped 0 bases and J dropped 3; count of bases not matched to a gene: 4. The CDR3 is 15 amino acids. Germline-derived CDR1 and CDR2 are SGHRS and YFSETQ. The CDR3 loop reads CASSLVVRGTDTQYF. CDR3 coding DNA: TGCGCCAGCAGCTTGGTGGTGCGGGGGACAGATACGCAGTATTTT.

This chain joins TRBV12-3 or TRBV12-4 and TRBJ2-1; 8 bases line up with TRBD1. Losses at the gene ends were 5 bases for V and 8 bases for J; bases not matched to a gene: 5. The CDR3 runs to 13 residues. The CDR3 coding sequence is TGTGCCAGCAGTCCCGACAGGGGAGATGAGCAGTTCTTC. This sequence encodes CASSPDRGDEQFF.

The chain uses TRBV3-1 (or the pseudogene TRBV3-2) and TRBJ1-1; D is unclear. From germline, CDR1 is LGHDT and CDR2 YNNKEL (reference sequence). Trimming stripped 0 bases from V and 4 bases from J, with 9 bases between. CDR3 length: 14 amino acids. The CDR3 nucleotides are TGTGCCAGCAGCCAAGACGGACGGGGCACTGAAGCTTTCTTT. Translated, it gives CASSQDGRGTEAFF.

The chain has TRBV6-5 and TRBJ1-3; D remains unclear. The CDR3 length is 15 residues. V was shortened by 0 bases and J by 0 bases, with 6 bases between the two germline ends. Per the germline V gene, CDR1 is MNHEY and CDR2 is SVGAGI. CDR3 loop: CASSYSQVSGNTIYF. CDR3 DNA sequence: TGTGCCAGCAGTTACTCGCAGGTCTCTGGAAACACCATATATTTT.

The J gene is TRBJ2-7, the V gene TRBV10-3; the D is unclear. Trimming took 5 bases from V and 5 from J, leaving 7 bases between them. The CDR3 is 11 residues long. The germline gives CDR1 ENHRY, CDR2 SYGVKD. CDR3 coding DNA: TGTGCCATCAGTTCGAGCGACGAGCAGTACTTC. It codes for CAISSSDEQYF.

This clone was found a few times. J is TRBJ1-1 and V is TRBV30; TRBD1 agrees at 10 bases. This CDR3 contains 12 residues. Germline-derived CDR1 and CDR2 are GTSNPN and SVGIG (reference sequence). CDR3 region: CAGTGVNTEAFF. DNA of the CDR3: TGTGCTGGGACAGGGGTCAACACTGAAGCTTTCTTT.

The chain uses TRBV5-4 and TRBJ1-2; TRBD1 aligns across 9 bases. Germline V gene lookup returns CDR1 SGHNT and CDR2 YYREEE (reference sequence). This CDR3 is 13 amino acids long. V lost 3 bases and J lost 4; bases outside the gene matches: 1. The CDR3, as DNA: TGTGCCAGCAGCTGGGGACAGGGCTATGGCTACACCTTC. The encoded protein is CASSWGQGYGYTF.

The V gene is TRBV19, the J gene TRBJ1-5, with D unclear. The CDR3 spans 12 residues. V was cut by 4 bases and J by 11 bases, with 12 bases left in between. Germline V gives CDR1 LNHDA, CDR2 SQIVND (reference sequence). CDR3 nucleotide sequence: TGTGCCAGTAGTAACCCCGTGCACTCCCAGCATTTT. The encoded protein is CASSNPVHSQHF.

The chain combines TRBV19 with TRBJ1-1; no firm D call. Trimming removed 5 bases from V and 6 bases from J, with 10 bases in between. Per the germline V gene, CDR1 is LNHDA and CDR2 is SQIVND (reference sequence). This CDR3 has 12 amino acids. Written as DNA, the CDR3 is TGTGCCAGTAGTGGCACGTCGCCTGAAGCTTTCTTT. Its protein is CASSGTSPEAFF.

This chain joins TRBV19 and TRBJ1-6; 8 positions match TRBD1. The CDR3 length is 16 residues. Per the germline V gene, CDR1 is LNHDA and CDR2 is SQIVND (reference sequence). V dropped 2 bases and J dropped 7; count of bases not matched to a gene: 7. In DNA, the CDR3 is TGTGCCAGTAGTATATCCCGGACAGGGAGAAATTCACCCCTCCACTTT. Protein product: CASSISRTGRNSPLHF.